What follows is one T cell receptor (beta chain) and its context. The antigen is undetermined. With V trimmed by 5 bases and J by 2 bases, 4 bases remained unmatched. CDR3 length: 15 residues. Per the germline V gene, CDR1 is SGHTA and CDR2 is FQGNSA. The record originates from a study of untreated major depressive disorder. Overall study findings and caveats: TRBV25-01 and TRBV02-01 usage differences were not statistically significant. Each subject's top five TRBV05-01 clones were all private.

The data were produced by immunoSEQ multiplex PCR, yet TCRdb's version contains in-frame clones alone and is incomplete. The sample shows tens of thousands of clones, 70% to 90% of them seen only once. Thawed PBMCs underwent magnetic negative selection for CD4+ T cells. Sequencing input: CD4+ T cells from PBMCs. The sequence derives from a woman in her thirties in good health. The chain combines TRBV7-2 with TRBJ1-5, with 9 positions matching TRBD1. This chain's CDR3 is CASSVQGAGNQPQHF. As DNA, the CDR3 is TGTGCCAGCAGCGTACAGGGGGCCGGCAATCAGCCCCAGCATTTT. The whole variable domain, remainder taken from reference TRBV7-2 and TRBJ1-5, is GAGVSQSPSNKVTEKGKDVELRCDPISGHTALYWYRQSLGQGLEFLIYFQGNSAPDKSGLPSDRFSAERTGGSVSTLTIQRTQQEDSAVYLCASSVQGAGNQPQHFGDGTRLSIL.